This TCR beta chain was identified during a study of patients and donors after allogeneic stem cell transplantation. Germline CDR1 reads SEHNR; CDR2 reads FQNEAQ (reference sequence). This CDR3 contains 16 residues. Unmatched junction bases numbered 10, after V lost 7 bases and J lost 9 bases. Each CDR3 protein gets one entry after TCRdb re-called the RT-PCR reads with MiXCR. The repertoire holds roughly 880,000 distinct CDR3 sequences, with more than 15% as singletons. This clonotype came up a few times. The rearrangement links TRBV7-9 to TRBJ2-1, with 15 bases lining up with TRBD2. The sample was blood, either unsorted or a sorted T cell fraction (not recorded which). This TCR was recovered from a human donor who was either an allogeneic HSCT recipient or a stem cell or donor lymphocyte infusion donor (not recorded which). It is not recorded whose cells these are; they may come from a transplant donor. CDR3: CASNTGTSGGLGEQFF. CDR3 in DNA: TGTGCCAGCAACACCGGGACTAGCGGGGGGCTCGGTGAGCAGTTCTTC.